This T cell receptor (beta chain) was sequenced in a study of T-cell memory formation after mild COVID-19. Overall study context: TCR clusters were largely donor specific.

TCR alpha and TCR beta cDNA libraries carrying sample barcodes and UMIs were produced by 5'RACE using constant-segment primers. TCRdb re-analysed the 5' RACE reads in MiXCR, keeping a single row per CDR3 protein. The sample includes 390,000 or so distinct CDR3 sequences, roughly 15% of them seen just once. Germline CDR1 reads DFQATT; CDR2 reads SNEGSKA (reference sequence). Trimming took 1 base from V and 1 from J, leaving 10 bases between them. This CDR3 contains 14 residues. This clonotype was sampled from a man between 18 and 29 years old who had mild COVID-19 (a few samples of this study predate the infection). Cell type and time point are not known. Sequencing was carried out using PBMCs or a T cell subset sorted from them (not recorded which). V and J are TRBV20-1 and TRBJ1-1; D unresolved. The CDR3 nucleotides are TGCAGTGCTAGAGTTGCTTTGGGGAACACTGAAGCTTTCTTT. Encoded protein: CSARVALGNTEAFF.